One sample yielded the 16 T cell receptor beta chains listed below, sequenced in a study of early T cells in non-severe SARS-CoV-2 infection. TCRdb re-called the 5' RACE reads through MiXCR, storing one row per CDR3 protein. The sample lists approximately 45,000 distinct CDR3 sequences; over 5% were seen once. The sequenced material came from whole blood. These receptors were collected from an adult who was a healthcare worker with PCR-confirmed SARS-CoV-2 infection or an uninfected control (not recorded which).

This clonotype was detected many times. The CDR3 sequence is CASSQVTLNTGELFF. CDR3 in DNA: TGTGCCAGCAGCCAAGTTACACTGAACACCGGGGAGCTGTTTTTT. The gene calls are TRBV3-1 and TRBJ2-2; D is undetermined. Germline V gene data show CDR1 as LGHDT and CDR2 as YNNKEL (reference sequence). This CDR3 has 15 residues. V lost 1 base and J lost 1, with 7 bases in between.

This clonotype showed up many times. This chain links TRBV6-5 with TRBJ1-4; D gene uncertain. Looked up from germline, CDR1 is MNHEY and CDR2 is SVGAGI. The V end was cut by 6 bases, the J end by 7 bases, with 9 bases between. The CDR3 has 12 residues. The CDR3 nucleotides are TGTGCCAGCAGCCCCTCCTTTGAAAAACTGTTTTTT. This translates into CASSPSFEKLFF.

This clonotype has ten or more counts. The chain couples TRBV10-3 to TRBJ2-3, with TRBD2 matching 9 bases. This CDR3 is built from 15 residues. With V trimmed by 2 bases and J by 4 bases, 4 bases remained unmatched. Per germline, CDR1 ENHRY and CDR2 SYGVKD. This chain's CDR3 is CAISEPGLAADTQYF. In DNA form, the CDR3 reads TGTGCCATCAGTGAGCCGGGACTAGCTGCAGATACGCAGTATTTT.

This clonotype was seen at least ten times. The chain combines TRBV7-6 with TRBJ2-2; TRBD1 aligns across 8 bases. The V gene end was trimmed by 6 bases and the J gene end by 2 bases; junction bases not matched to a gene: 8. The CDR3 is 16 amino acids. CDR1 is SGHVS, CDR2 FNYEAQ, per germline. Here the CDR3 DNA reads TGTGCCAGCAGTTTACCCCCAGGGGGCAACACCGGGGAGCTGTTTTTT. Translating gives CASSLPPGGNTGELFF. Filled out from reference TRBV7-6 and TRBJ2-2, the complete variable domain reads GAGVSQSPRYKVTKRGQDVALRCDPISGHVSLYWYRQALGQGPEFLTYFNYEAQQDKSGLPNDRFSAERPEGSISTLTIQRTEQRDSAMYRCASSLPPGGNTGELFFGEGSRLTVL.

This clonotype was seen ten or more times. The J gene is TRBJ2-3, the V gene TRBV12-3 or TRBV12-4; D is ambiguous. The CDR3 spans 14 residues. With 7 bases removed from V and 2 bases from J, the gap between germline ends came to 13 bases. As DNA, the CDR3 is TGTGCCAGCAATTCACTTGGCTACACAGATACGCAGTATTTT. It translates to CASNSLGYTDTQYF.

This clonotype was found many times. CDR3: CASSSGTTDTDTQYF. CDR3 in DNA: TGCGCCAGCAGCTCCGGGACTACCGACACAGATACGCAGTATTTT. The V gene is TRBV10-1, the J gene TRBJ2-3; 7 nucleotides agree with TRBD2. The trim removed 6 bases at V and 2 bases at J, leaving 8 bases unmatched. This CDR3 has 15 amino acids. Germline assignment: CDR1 WNHNN and CDR2 SYGVQD (reference sequence).

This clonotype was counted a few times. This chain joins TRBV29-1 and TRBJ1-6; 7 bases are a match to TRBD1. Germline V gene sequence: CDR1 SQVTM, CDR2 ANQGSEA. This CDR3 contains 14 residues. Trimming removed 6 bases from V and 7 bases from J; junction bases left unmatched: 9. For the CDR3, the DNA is TGCAGCGTGTCCCGGGACAGAGAAAATTCACCCCTCCACTTT. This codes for CSVSRDRENSPLHF.

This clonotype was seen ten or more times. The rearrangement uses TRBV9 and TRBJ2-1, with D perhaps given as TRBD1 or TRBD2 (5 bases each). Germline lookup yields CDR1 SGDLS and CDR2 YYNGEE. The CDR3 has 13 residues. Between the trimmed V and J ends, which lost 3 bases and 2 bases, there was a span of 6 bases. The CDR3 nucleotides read TGTGCCAGCAGCGGGGGGACCTACAATGAGCAGTTCTTC. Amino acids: CASSGGTYNEQFF. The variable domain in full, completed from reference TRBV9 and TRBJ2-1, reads DSGVTQTPKHLITATGQRVTLRCSPRSGDLSVYWYQQSLDQGLQFLIQYYNGEERAKGNILERFSAQQFPDLHSELNLSSLELGDSALYFCASSGGTYNEQFFGPGTRLTVL.

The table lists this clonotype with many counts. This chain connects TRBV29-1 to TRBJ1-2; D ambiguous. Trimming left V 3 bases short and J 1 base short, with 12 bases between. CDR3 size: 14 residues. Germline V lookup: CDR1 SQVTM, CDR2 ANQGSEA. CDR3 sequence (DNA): TGCAGCGTTGAGCAGGAAGACTTTAACTATGGCTACACCTTC. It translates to CSVEQEDFNYGYTF.

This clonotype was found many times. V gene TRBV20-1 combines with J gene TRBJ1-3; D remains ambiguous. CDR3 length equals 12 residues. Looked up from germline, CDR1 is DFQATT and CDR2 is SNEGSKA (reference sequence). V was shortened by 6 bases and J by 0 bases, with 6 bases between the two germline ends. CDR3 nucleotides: TGCAGTGCATACTACTCTGGAAACACCATATATTTT. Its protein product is CSAYYSGNTIYF.

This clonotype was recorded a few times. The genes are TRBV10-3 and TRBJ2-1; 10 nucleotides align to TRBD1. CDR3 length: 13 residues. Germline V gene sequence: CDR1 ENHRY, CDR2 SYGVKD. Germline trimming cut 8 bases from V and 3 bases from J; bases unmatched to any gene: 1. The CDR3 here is CAIGDRGYNEQFF. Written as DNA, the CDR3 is TGTGCCATCGGGGACAGGGGCTACAATGAGCAGTTCTTC.

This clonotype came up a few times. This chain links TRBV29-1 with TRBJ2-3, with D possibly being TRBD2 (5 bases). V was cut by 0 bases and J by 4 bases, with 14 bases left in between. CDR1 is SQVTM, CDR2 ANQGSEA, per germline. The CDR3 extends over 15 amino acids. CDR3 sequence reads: CSVEDGDERADTQYF. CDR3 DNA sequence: TGCAGCGTTGAAGACGGGGATGAGAGAGCAGATACGCAGTATTTT.

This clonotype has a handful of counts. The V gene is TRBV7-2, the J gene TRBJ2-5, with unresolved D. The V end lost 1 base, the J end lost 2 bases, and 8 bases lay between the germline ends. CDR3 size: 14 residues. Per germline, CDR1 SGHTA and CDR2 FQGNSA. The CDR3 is CASSLVVGQETQYF. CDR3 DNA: TGTGCCAGCAGCTTAGTGGTGGGTCAAGAGACCCAGTACTTC.

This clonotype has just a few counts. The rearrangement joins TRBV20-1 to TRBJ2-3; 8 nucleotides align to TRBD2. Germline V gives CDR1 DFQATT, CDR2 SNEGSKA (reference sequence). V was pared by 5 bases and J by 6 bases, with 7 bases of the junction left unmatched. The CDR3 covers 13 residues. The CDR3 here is CSAPGGLADTQYF. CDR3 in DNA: TGCAGTGCTCCGGGAGGGCTAGCGGATACGCAGTATTTT.

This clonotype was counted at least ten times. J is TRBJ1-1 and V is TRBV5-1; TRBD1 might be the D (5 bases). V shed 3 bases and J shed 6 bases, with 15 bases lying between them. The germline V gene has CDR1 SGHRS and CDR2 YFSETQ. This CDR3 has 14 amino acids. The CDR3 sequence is CASSSRGGNSEAFF. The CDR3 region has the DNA TGCGCCAGCAGCTCCCGCGGGGGTAACTCTGAAGCTTTCTTT. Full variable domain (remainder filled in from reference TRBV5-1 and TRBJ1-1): KAGVTQTPRYLIKTRGQQVTLSCSPISGHRSVSWYQQTPGQGLQFLFEYFSETQRNKGNFPGRFSGRQFSNSRSEMNVSTLELGDSALYLCASSSRGGNSEAFFGQGTRLTVV.

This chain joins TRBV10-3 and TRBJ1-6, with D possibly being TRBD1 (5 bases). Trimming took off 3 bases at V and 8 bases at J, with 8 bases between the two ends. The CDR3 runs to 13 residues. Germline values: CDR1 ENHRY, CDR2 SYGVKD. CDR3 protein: CAISDPTDSPLHF. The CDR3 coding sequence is TGTGCCATCAGTGACCCGACAGATTCACCCCTCCACTTT.